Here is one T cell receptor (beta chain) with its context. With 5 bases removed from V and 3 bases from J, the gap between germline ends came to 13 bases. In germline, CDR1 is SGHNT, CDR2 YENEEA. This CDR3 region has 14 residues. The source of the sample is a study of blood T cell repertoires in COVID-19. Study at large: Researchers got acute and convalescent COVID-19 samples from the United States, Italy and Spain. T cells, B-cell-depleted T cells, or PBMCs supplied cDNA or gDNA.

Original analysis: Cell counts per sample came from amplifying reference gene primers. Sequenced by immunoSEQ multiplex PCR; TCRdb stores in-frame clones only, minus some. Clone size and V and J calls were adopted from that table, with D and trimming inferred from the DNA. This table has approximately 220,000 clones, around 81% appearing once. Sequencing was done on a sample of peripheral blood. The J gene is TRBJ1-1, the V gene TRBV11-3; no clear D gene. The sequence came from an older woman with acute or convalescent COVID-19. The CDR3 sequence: CASSPRGGYTEAFF. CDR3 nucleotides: TGTGCCAGCAGCCCTCGCGGAGGTTACACTGAAGCTTTCTTT.